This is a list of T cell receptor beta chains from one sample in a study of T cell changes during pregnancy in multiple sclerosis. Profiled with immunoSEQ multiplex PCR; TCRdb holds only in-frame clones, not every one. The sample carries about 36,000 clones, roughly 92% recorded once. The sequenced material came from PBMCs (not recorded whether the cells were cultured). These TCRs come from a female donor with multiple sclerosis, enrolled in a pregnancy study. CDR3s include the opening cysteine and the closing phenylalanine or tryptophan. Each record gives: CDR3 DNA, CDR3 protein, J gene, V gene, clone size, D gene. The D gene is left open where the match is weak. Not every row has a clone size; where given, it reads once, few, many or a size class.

TGTGCCAGCAGCTTAGCTGCAGCGGGGTCTTACGATGAGCAGTTCTTC,CASSLAAAGSYDEQFF,TRBJ2-1,TRBV11-2,.,TRBD2
TGTGCCACAGGGACGTACGGGACTGGAAACACCATATATTTT,CATGTYGTGNTIYF,TRBJ1-3,TRBV28,.,.
TGTGCCAGCAGGCTTGGGGTTAACAGGGGAGGCACTGAAGCTTTCTTT,CASRLGVNRGGTEAFF,TRBJ1-1,TRBV5-4,once,TRBD1
TGTGCCAGCAGCCCGACTAGCGGGGATTACACAGATACGCAGTATTTT,CASSPTSGDYTDTQYF,TRBJ2-3,TRBV7-3,.,TRBD2
TGCGCCAGCAGCGTTGGTTGGGGGGTGGTGGGGAACACTGAAGCTTTCTTT,CASSVGWGVVGNTEAFF,TRBJ1-1,TRBV4-1,few,.
TGTGCCAGCAGTTACGGGGGTAACACCGGGGAGCTGTTTTTT,CASSYGGNTGELFF,TRBJ2-2,TRBV6-6,.,.
TGTGCCAGCAGCCCCAGGACAATCTCTGGGGCCAACGTCCTGACTTTC,CASSPRTISGANVLTF,TRBJ2-6,TRBV7-8,.,.
TGTGCCAGCAGTTATTTTGGACAGGCGTTCGGAAACACCATATATTTT,CASSYFGQAFGNTIYF,TRBJ1-3,TRBV6-5,.,TRBD1
TGTGCCAGCAGGCCGCTAGCGGGACCAGATACGCAGTATTTT,CASRPLAGPDTQYF,TRBJ2-3,TRBV28,.,TRBD2
TGTGCCAGCAGATACCCGGGACAGGTTACTGAAGCTTTCTTT,CASRYPGQVTEAFF,TRBJ1-1,TRBV28,.,TRBD1
TGTGCCAGCAGCCCAGAGGGGGCCTCCGCAGATACGCAGTATTTT,CASSPEGASADTQYF,TRBJ2-3,TRBV13,.,TRBD1
TGTGCCAGCGGCCGGGGGCCCTACGAGCAGTACTTC,CASGRGPYEQYF,TRBJ2-7,TRBV2,.,.
TGCGCCAGCAGTGAAGCGGAGACGAGCTCCTACGAGCAGTACTTC,CASSEAETSSYEQYF,TRBJ2-7,TRBV10-2,once,.
TGTGCCAGCAGAGGGACTAGCGGGAGTTACGATACGCAGTATTTT,CASRGTSGSYDTQYF,TRBJ2-3,TRBV2,.,TRBD2
TGCGCCAGCAGCCTAGAAACAGGGTCGAGCACTGAAGCTTTCTTT,CASSLETGSSTEAFF,TRBJ1-1,TRBV4-3,.,.
TGTGCCAGCAGCCTAGCGGGGCGCACAGATACGCAGTATTTT,CASSLAGRTDTQYF,TRBJ2-3,TRBV6-6,.,TRBD2
TGTGCCAGCAGCTTAACGGGGCAGGGCGGCTACAATGAGCAGTTCTTC,CASSLTGQGGYNEQFF,TRBJ2-1,TRBV7-3,.,.
TGTGCCAGCAGGGAAAGGGGGCCTGGCTACACCTTC,CASRERGPGYTF,TRBJ1-2,TRBV2,.,TRBD1
TGTGCCAGTACCCCCACAGGGGTTAACACTGAAGCTTTCTTT,CASTPTGVNTEAFF,TRBJ1-1,TRBV19,.,TRBD1
TGTGCCAGCAGTTTAGAGGTAGGGCTCGGAGGCTACACCTTC,CASSLEVGLGGYTF,TRBJ1-2,TRBV27,once,.
TGCGCCAGCAGCTTCCAGGGGAGCACAGATACGCAGTATTTT,CASSFQGSTDTQYF,TRBJ2-3,TRBV5-1,once,.
TGTGCCAGCAGCGAATACTTGACAGGGGAAGGTTTCTATGGCTACACCTTC,CASSEYLTGEGFYGYTF,TRBJ1-2,TRBV2,.,TRBD1
TGCGCCAGCAGCTTCCCTGACAGCCATGGCTACACCTTC,CASSFPDSHGYTF,TRBJ1-2,TRBV5-1,.,.
TGTGCCAGCAGCTTAGTGCAGAGCACAGATACGCAGTATTTT,CASSLVQSTDTQYF,TRBJ2-3,TRBV7-2,.,.
TGTGCCAGCAGCAGACAAAGGAAGAAGGGGGCTGAAGCTTTCTTT,CASSRQRKKGAEAFF,TRBJ1-1,TRBV21-1,medium-sized,.
TGTGCCAGCAGTTGGGCGGACAGGGCTAGCACAGATACGCAGTATTTT,CASSWADRASTDTQYF,TRBJ2-3,TRBV27,.,TRBD1
TGCGCCAGCAGCTTCTTAGCGGGAGGCATTTCCTACGAGCAGTACTTC,CASSFLAGGISYEQYF,TRBJ2-7,TRBV5-1,once,TRBD2
TGTGCCAGCAGTGACTCGGCTAGCGGGATGGCGGGTGAGCAGTTCTTC,CASSDSASGMAGEQFF,TRBJ2-1,TRBV6-4,.,TRBD2
TGTGCCAGCAGTGGGACTAGCGGGAGGGCCGGGGCTACAGATACGCAGTATTTT,CASSGTSGRAGATDTQYF,TRBJ2-3,TRBV6-1,.,TRBD2
TGTGCCAGCAGCAACAGGGCAGGGGGGCTGGAAGCTTTCTTT,CASSNRAGGLEAFF,TRBJ1-1,TRBV7-9,.,TRBD1
TGTGCCAGCAGCTTGTGGGGGACAGGGTACAATGAGCAGTTCTTC,CASSLWGTGYNEQFF,TRBJ2-1,TRBV5-5,.,TRBD1
TGTGCCAGCAACCTGCGGGGGCAGGAGACCCAGTACTTC,CASNLRGQETQYF,TRBJ2-5,TRBV7-9,.,.
TGCGCCAGCAGCTTGGCCGCTGCAGGGTGGGTGGCAGATACGCAGTATTTT,CASSLAAAGWVADTQYF,TRBJ2-3,TRBV5-1,.,.
TGTGCCAGCAGGTTGACTAGCGGGAGAGAGTTCTTC,CASRLTSGREFF,TRBJ2-1,TRBV27,.,TRBD2
TGTGCCAGCAGCATGGCTAGCGACACCTCTGGGGCCAACGTCCTGACTTTC,CASSMASDTSGANVLTF,TRBJ2-6,TRBV21-1,few,.
TGTGCCAGCAGCGTATTCGTGTCCGGGGAGCTGTTTTTT,CASSVFVSGELFF,TRBJ2-2,TRBV9,.,.